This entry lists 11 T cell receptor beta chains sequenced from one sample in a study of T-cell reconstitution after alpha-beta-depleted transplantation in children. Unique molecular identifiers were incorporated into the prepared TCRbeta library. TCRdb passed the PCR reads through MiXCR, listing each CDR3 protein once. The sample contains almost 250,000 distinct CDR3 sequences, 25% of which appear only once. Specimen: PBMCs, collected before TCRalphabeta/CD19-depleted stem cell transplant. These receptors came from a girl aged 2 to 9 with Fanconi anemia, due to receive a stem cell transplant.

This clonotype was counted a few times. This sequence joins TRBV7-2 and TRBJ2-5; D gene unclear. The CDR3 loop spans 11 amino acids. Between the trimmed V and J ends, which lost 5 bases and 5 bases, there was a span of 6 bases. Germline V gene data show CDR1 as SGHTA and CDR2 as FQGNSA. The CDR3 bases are TGTGCCAGCAGCCAGATGGAGACCCAGTACTTC. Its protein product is CASSQMETQYF.

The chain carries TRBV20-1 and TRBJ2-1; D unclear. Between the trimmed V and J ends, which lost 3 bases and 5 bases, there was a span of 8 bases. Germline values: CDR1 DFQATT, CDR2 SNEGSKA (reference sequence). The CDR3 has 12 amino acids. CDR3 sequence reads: CSASVRDNEQFF. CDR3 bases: TGCAGTGCTAGTGTACGCGACAATGAGCAGTTCTTC.

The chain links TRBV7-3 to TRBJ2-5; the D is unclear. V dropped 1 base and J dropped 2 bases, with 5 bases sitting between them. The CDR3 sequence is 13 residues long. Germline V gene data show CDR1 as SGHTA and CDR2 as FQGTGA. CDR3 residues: CASSLIRQETQYF. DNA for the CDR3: TGTGCCAGCAGCTTAATTCGACAAGAGACCCAGTACTTC. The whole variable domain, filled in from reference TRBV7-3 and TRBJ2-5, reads GAGVSQTPSNKVTEKGKYVELRCDPISGHTALYWYRQSLGQGPEFLIYFQGTGAADDSGLPNDRFFAVRPEGSVSTLKIQRTERGDSAVYLCASSLIRQETQYFGPGTRLLVL.

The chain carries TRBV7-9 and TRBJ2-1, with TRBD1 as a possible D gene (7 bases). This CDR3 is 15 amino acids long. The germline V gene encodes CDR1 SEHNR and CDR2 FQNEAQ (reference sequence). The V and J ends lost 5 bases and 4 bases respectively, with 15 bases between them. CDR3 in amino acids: CASSQLTGRYNEQFF. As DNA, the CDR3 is TGTGCCAGCAGCCAACTGACAGGGAGGTACAATGAGCAGTTCTTC.

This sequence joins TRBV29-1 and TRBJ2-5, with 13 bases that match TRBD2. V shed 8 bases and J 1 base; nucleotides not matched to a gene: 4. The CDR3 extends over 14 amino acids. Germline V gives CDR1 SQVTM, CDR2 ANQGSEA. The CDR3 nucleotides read TGCAGCACTAGGACTAGCGGGGGCCAAGAGACCCAGTACTTC. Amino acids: CSTRTSGGQETQYF.

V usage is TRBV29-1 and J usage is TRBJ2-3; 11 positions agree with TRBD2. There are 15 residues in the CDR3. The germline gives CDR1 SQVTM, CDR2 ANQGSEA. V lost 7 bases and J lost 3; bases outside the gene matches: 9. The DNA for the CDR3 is TGCAGCGCCACCGGGACTAGCGGTGCGACAGATACGCAGTATTTT. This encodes CSATGTSGATDTQYF.

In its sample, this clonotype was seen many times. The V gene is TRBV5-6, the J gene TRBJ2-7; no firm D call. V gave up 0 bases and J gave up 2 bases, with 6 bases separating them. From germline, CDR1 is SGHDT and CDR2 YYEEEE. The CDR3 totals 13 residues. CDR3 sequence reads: CASSLELAYEQYF. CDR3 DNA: TGTGCCAGCAGCTTGGAGTTAGCCTACGAGCAGTACTTC.

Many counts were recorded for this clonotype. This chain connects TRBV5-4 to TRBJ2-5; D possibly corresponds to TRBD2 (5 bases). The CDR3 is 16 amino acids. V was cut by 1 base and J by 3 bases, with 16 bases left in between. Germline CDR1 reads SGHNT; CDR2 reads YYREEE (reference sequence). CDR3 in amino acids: CASSLWPGVLEETQYF. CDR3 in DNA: TGTGCCAGCAGCTTGTGGCCCGGGGTGTTGGAAGAGACCCAGTACTTC. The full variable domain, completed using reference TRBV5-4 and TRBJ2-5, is ETGVTQSPTHLIKTRGQQVTLRCSSQSGHNTVSWYQQALGQGPQFIFQYYREEENGRGNFPPRFSGLQFPNYSSELNVNALELDDSALYLCASSLWPGVLEETQYFGPGTRLLVL.

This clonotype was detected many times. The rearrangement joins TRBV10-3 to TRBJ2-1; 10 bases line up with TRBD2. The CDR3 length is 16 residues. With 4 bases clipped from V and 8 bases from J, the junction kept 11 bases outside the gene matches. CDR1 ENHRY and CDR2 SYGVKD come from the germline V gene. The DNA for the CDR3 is TGTGCCATCAGTGGCTTAGCGGGGGGCACGGTCTATGAGCAGTTCTTC. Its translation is CAISGLAGGTVYEQFF.

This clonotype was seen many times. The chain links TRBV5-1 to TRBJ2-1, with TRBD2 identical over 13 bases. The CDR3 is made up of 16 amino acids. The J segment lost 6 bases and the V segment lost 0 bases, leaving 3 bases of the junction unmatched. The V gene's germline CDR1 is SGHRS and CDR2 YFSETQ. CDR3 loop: CASSLELAGGRNEQFF. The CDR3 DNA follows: TGCGCCAGCAGCTTGGAACTAGCGGGAGGGCGCAATGAGCAGTTCTTC.

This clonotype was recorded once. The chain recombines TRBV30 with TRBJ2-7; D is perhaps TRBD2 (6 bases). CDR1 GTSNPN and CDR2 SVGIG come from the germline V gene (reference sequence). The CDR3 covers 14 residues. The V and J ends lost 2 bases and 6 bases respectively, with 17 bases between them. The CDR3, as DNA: TGTGCCTGGAGTTTTTGGAGGGCGGGGAGCGAGCAGTACTTC. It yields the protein CAWSFWRAGSEQYF.